This T cell receptor (beta chain) was sequenced during a study of shared clonotypes between healthy human individuals. Method: immunoSEQ multiplex PCR; TCRdb's copy keeps in-frame clones and lacks some. The sample holds roughly 650,000 clones, 97% seen once. The receptor comes from a woman in her twenties or thirties in good health. Sequenced sample: naive CD4+ T cells sorted from blood. This sample's subset: CD45RA+ positively selected.

For the CDR3, the DNA is TGCGCCAGCAGCCCAAATACACTGAACACTGAAGCTTTCTTT. It encodes CASSPNTLNTEAFF. The J gene is TRBJ1-1, the V gene TRBV5-1; D is ambiguous. Germline V gene sequence: CDR1 SGHRS, CDR2 YFSETQ. The CDR3 length is 14 residues. The V gene lost 4 bases and the J gene lost 0 bases, with 10 bases spanning the gap.